One T cell receptor (beta chain) is described in this entry. What it recognizes is unknown. The sample comes from a study of identical twins. Study conclusions and caveats: The presence of invariant MAIT and iNKT cells could partly confound analyses of zero-insertion sequences. Carriage of fewer insertions was seen in abundant cord blood beta clonotypes, whereas memory repertoires showed none. Alpha sequences that were out-of-frame and twin-shared showed an excess of low generation probability.

Template switching introduced a universal primer site, and the cDNA bore unique molecular identifiers. TCRdb reprocessed the 5' RACE reads with MiXCR, giving one entry per CDR3 protein. The sample gives hundreds of thousands of distinct CDR3 sequences, over 11% of which show up once; 7% to 9% is in the top ten. Germline-derived CDR1 and CDR2 are SGHDN and FVKESK. V gave up 4 bases and J gave up 7 bases, with 13 bases separating them. This CDR3 has 13 amino acids. The sequence was obtained from a woman between 18 and 30 years old in good health. The chain carries TRBV14 and TRBJ2-5; tentative D call: TRBD2 (6 bases). The sequenced sample consisted of memory (CD45RO+) T cells sorted from blood. The CDR3 DNA follows: TGTGCCAGCAGCCCCCCGCACGGGGGGACCCAGTACTTC. Residues: CASSPPHGGTQYF.